This TCR beta chain is drawn from a study of T cell responses to AZD1222 COVID-19 vaccine. A word on this clone: Its specificity is unknown.

Regarding the study as a whole: Reports say nearly half of spike-specific TCRs go after unmutated variant regions. The donor group comprised mostly white British people and more females; the analysis possibly underestimated clonal diversity. Repertoire sampling happened only post peak T cell response. Spike was spanned by vaccine-associated CD4 TCRs, which were dominant at 160-218 and 743-854.

Repertoires were generated with immunoSEQ multiplex PCR, while TCRdb's copy carries only in-frame clones and drops some. The table lists 150,000 to 200,000 clones, more than 85% of them singletons, with 3.9% in the top ten. V was pared by 1 base and J by 0 bases, with 5 bases of the junction left unmatched. The CDR3 runs 18 residues. The germline CDR1 and CDR2 sequences are SGHTA and FQGNSA. The TCR comes from an adult in good health. This material consisted of peripheral blood, taken on day 0 of AZD1222 vaccination. This chain joins TRBV7-2 and TRBJ2-7; 14 nucleotides align to TRBD2. CDR3 in amino acids: CASSLVAGTSGSSYEQYF. CDR3 in DNA: TGTGCCAGCAGCTTAGTGGCCGGGACTAGCGGGAGCTCCTACGAGCAGTACTTC.